This TCR beta chain was sequenced for a study of T cells in Graves' hyperthyroidism and ophthalmopathy. The germline V gene has CDR1 SGDLS and CDR2 YYNGEE. CDR3 length equals 15 residues. Trimming left V 3 bases short and J 4 bases short, with 16 bases between. Authors of the study amplified TCR beta CDR3 regions from RNA transcripts. First-round RT-PCR targeting the TCR CDR3 was performed with the HTBI primer set. TCRdb independently ran MiXCR on the multiplex PCR reads; one entry per CDR3 protein. This table holds 750,000 to 900,000 distinct CDR3 sequences, 38% found once. As to this clonotype: Its antigen is not known.

Patients were aged 18 to 65, had disease duration under 2 months, and had newly diagnosed hyperthyroidism. Criteria for exclusion of patients were uncontrolled infection, other autoimmune disease, pregnancy or lactation. Study outcomes and limitations: Expanded thyroid clonotypes (above 0.001) were mostly also found in blood. Ophthalmopathy prediction by the model preceded onset by a median about 6 months.

The sequenced sample was blood. The clonotype comes from a man between 18 and 35 years old with Graves' hyperthyroidism. V usage is TRBV9 and J usage is TRBJ2-5, with D possibly called TRBD1 or TRBD2 (6 bases each). CDR3 bases: TGTGCCAGCAGCGCTATTGGAGGGGGGAGAGAGACCCAGTACTTC. It is translated as CASSAIGGGRETQYF.